Sequencing of this T cell receptor (beta chain) was carried out in a study of beta chain features in type 1 diabetes. Study-level findings and limits: For Type 1 diabetes patients, all four CD4+ subsets carried TCRB CDR3s that were moderately but significantly shorter. Since sequencing was performed on cDNA, cells with high TCR expression could be over-represented.

This clone was seen a few times. Its antigen remains unknown. The study reverse transcribed the entire isolated RNA, so it sequenced expressed TCRB transcripts. Libraries were prepared by immunoSEQ multiplex PCR; TCRdb keeps only in-frame clonotypes and omits some of them. Here the sample spans 860,000 or so clones, 15% to 20% being singletons. V was pared by 3 bases and J by 9 bases, with 9 bases between. CDR1 LNHDA and CDR2 SQIVND come from the germline V gene (reference sequence). The CDR3 sequence is 12 residues long. The rearrangement links TRBV19 to TRBJ1-5; D is unresolved. The source of this sequence is a woman aged 18-35 years in good health. The sample consisted of naive CD4+ T cells from blood. The CDR3: CASSILNSPQHF. The CDR3, as DNA: TGTGCCAGTAGTATCCTGAATTCGCCCCAGCATTTT.